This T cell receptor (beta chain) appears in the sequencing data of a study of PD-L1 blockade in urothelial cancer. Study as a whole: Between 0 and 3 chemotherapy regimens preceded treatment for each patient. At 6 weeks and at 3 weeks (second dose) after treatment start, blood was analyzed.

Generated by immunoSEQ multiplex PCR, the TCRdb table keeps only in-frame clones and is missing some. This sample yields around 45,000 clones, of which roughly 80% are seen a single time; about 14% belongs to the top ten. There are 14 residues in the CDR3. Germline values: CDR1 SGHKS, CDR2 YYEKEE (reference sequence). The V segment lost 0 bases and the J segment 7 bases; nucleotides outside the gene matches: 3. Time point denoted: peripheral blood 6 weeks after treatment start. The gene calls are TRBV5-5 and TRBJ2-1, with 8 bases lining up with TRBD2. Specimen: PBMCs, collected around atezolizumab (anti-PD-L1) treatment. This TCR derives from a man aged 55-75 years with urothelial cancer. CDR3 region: CASSLALAENEQFF. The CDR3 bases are TGTGCCAGCAGCTTGGCACTAGCGGAAAATGAGCAGTTCTTC.